Below are 30 T cell receptor beta chains sequenced from a single sample in a study of T cell responses to AZD1222 COVID-19 vaccine. Profiled with immunoSEQ multiplex PCR; TCRdb holds only in-frame clones, not every one. This table holds about 120,000 clones, about 85% found once. The sample was peripheral blood, taken on day 0 of AZD1222 vaccination. The origin of the receptors is an adult in good health.

This clone was detected once. The chain employs TRBV5-1 and TRBJ1-1; D may be TRBD1 (5 bases). The CDR3 covers 14 residues. Germline V gene lookup returns CDR1 SGHRS and CDR2 YFSETQ. Trimming took off 0 bases at V and 5 bases at J, with 11 bases between the two ends. CDR3 loop: CASSLETGGTEAFF. DNA of the CDR3: TGCGCCAGCAGCTTGGAAACAGGCGGTACTGAAGCTTTCTTT.

The V and J genes are TRBV14 and TRBJ1-1, with D uncertain. Germline V lookup: CDR1 SGHDN, CDR2 FVKESK. The CDR3 extends over 13 amino acids. The germline V and J ends were trimmed by 3 bases and 2 bases, with 7 bases remaining between them. The CDR3 here is CASSQFVNTEAFF. CDR3 nucleotides: TGTGCCAGCAGCCAGTTTGTAAACACTGAAGCTTTCTTT.

The chain has TRBV28 and TRBJ2-1; D might be TRBD2 (6 bases). Germline V gene data show CDR1 as MDHEN and CDR2 as SYDVKM. The V and J ends lost 4 bases and 3 bases respectively, with 19 bases between them. This CDR3 region has 17 residues. The CDR3 spells CASSSPGPLGGYNEQFF. CDR3 in DNA: TGTGCCAGCAGTTCCCCGGGGCCCTTGGGGGGCTACAATGAGCAGTTCTTC. Complete variable domain (other parts from reference TRBV28 and TRBJ2-1): DVKVTQSSRYLVKRTGEKVFLECVQDMDHENMFWYRQDPGLGLRLIYFSYDVKMKEKGDIPEGYSVSREKKERFSLILESASTNQTSMYLCASSSPGPLGGYNEQFFGPGTRLTVL.

This rearrangement joins TRBV3-1 (or the pseudogene TRBV3-2) to TRBJ2-7; D not certain. This CDR3 is built from 15 residues. Germline V gene data show CDR1 as LGHDT and CDR2 as YNNKEL (reference sequence). Trimming removed 2 bases from V and 2 bases from J, with 13 bases in between. The CDR3 loop is CASSQSSRPAYEQYF. The CDR3 DNA reads TGTGCCAGCAGCCAAAGTAGCCGGCCCGCCTACGAGCAGTACTTC.

The J gene is TRBJ1-6, the V gene TRBV6-6; 9 bases agree with TRBD1. The V segment lost 5 bases and the J segment 1 base; nucleotides outside the gene matches: 6. This CDR3 is built from 17 residues. In germline, CDR1 is MNHNY, CDR2 SVGAGI (reference sequence). The CDR3 spells CASSRGQGSSYNSPLHF. In DNA, the CDR3 is TGTGCCAGCAGTCGTGGACAGGGGAGTTCCTATAATTCACCCCTCCACTTT.

This rearrangement joins TRBV19 to TRBJ1-4, with TRBD1 matching 7 bases. Trimming cost V 5 bases and J 5 bases; bases outside gene matches: 11. Germline lookup yields CDR1 LNHDA and CDR2 SQIVND (reference sequence). The CDR3 totals 16 residues. The CDR3 DNA follows: TGTGCCAGTAGTGCCCTCCAGGGACAGAGAAATGAAAAACTGTTTTTT. Its translation: CASSALQGQRNEKLFF.

This chain connects TRBV28 to TRBJ2-1; D might be TRBD2 (6 bases). The CDR3 runs to 14 residues. Germline V gene lookup returns CDR1 MDHEN and CDR2 SYDVKM. The germline V and J ends were trimmed by 6 bases and 7 bases, with 16 bases remaining between them. In DNA, the CDR3 is TGTGCCAGCAGACCTCTAGGGACTCGGAATGAGCAGTTCTTC. Its translation is CASRPLGTRNEQFF.

The J gene is TRBJ1-4, the V gene TRBV19; D may be TRBD1 (5 bases). V shed 2 bases and J shed 8 bases, with 15 bases lying between them. The V gene's germline CDR1 is LNHDA and CDR2 SQIVND (reference sequence). The CDR3 covers 15 residues. This CDR3 is CASSIQVLRTEKLFF. The CDR3 coding sequence is TGTGCCAGTAGTATACAGGTCCTACGGACAGAAAAACTGTTTTTT.

This clone was detected only a few times. The chain uses TRBV5-1 and TRBJ2-5; no clear D. The germline gives CDR1 SGHRS, CDR2 YFSETQ. The CDR3 runs 13 residues. Trimming pared 0 bases from V and 5 bases from J, leaving 8 bases between. CDR3 nucleotide sequence: TGCGCCAGCAGCTTGGGTGCCAGGGAGACCCAGTACTTC. Translating it yields CASSLGARETQYF.

The V and J genes are TRBV7-9 and TRBJ1-3, with TRBD1 as a possible D gene (5 bases). CDR1 and CDR2 (germline): SEHNR, FQNEAQ (reference sequence). Between the trimmed V and J ends, which lost 1 base and 8 bases, there was a span of 15 bases. This CDR3 comprises 15 residues. In nucleotides, the CDR3 is TGTGCCAGCAGCTTAGGACAGACCCCCAGGGACACCATATATTTT. Protein sequence: CASSLGQTPRDTIYF.

This clone was seen only once. The V gene is TRBV5-8, the J gene TRBJ1-2; no firm D call. Germline CDR1 SGHTS, CDR2 YDEGEE. V gave up 2 bases and J gave up 4 bases, with 12 bases separating them. The CDR3 is 14 amino acids. CDR3 region: CASSFGPDSYGYTF. The CDR3 bases are TGTGCCAGCAGCTTTGGTCCGGATTCCTATGGCTACACCTTC.

The chain joins TRBV5-1 to TRBJ1-5; 9 bases are a match to TRBD1. Germline V gene lookup returns CDR1 SGHRS and CDR2 YFSETQ. Losses at the gene ends were 5 bases for V and 6 bases for J; bases not matched to a gene: 3. This CDR3 spans 13 amino acids. CDR3 loop: CASSLTGGQPQHF. In DNA form, the CDR3 reads TGCGCCAGCAGTTTGACAGGGGGTCAGCCCCAGCATTTT.

V and J are TRBV7-3 and TRBJ2-2, with TRBD2 matching 10 bases. CDR3 length: 17 amino acids. CDR1 is SGHTA, CDR2 FQGTGA, per germline. Trimming at V came to 2 bases and at J to 1 base, leaving 4 bases not matched to a gene. CDR3 DNA: TGTGCCAGCAGCTTAGCTAGCGGGGGATTGAACACCGGGGAGCTGTTTTTT. Translating it yields CASSLASGGLNTGELFF.

The chain joins TRBV3-1 (or the pseudogene TRBV3-2) to TRBJ1-4, with 9 bases that match TRBD1. There are 14 residues in the CDR3. Germline V lookup: CDR1 LGHDT, CDR2 YNNKEL (reference sequence). V lost 6 bases to trimming and J lost 12 bases; unmatched junction nucleotides: 11. The chain's CDR3 is CASSYDRGSVELFF. CDR3 bases: TGTGCCAGCAGTTACGACAGGGGGTCGGTAGAACTGTTTTTT.

Remarks on this clone: The same CDR3 is also encoded by other DNA sequences in this sample. V is TRBV19 and J is TRBJ1-1; tentative D call: TRBD1 (5 bases). This CDR3 has 14 amino acids. Germline V gives CDR1 LNHDA, CDR2 SQIVND (reference sequence). V lost 3 bases to trimming and J lost 0 bases, with 8 bases between them. For the CDR3, the DNA is TGTGCCAGTAGTATGGTGGGGGTGAACACTGAAGCTTTCTTT. Translated, it gives CASSMVGVNTEAFF.

As to this clone: Relative to the germline gene, one junction end is altered; a read error may explain this. The chain recombines TRBV7-7 with TRBJ2-2; 8 nucleotides agree with TRBD2. Germline CDR1 is SSHAT and CDR2 is FNYEAQ (reference sequence). There are 15 residues in the CDR3. DNA for the CDR3: TGTGCTAGCAGCTTAGCGGGACTATACACCGGGGAGCTGTTTTTT. This sequence encodes CASSLAGLYTGELFF.

The rearrangement uses TRBV28 and TRBJ1-4, with a possible D match to TRBD1 (6 bases). This CDR3 contains 14 residues. V shed 6 bases and J shed 7 bases, with 15 bases lying between them. CDR1 and CDR2 from the germline V gene are MDHEN and SYDVKM. For the CDR3, the DNA is TGTGCCAGCAGCGTACAGGGCCTCGGTGAAAAACTGTTTTTT. It is translated as CASSVQGLGEKLFF.

CDR3 sequence reads: CASSSLGQADEKLFF. The CDR3 nucleotides are TGTGCCAGCAGCTCTTTGGGACAGGCGGATGAAAAACTGTTTTTT. The chain joins TRBV6-5 to TRBJ1-4; the match to TRBD1 covers 8 bases. The CDR3 loop spans 15 amino acids. Germline V gene data show CDR1 as MNHEY and CDR2 as SVGAGI. J gave up 6 bases and V 6 bases, and 9 bases lay outside the gene matches.

The gene calls are TRBV20-1 and TRBJ1-4; no clear D. This CDR3 comprises 11 residues. CDR1 is DFQATT, CDR2 SNEGSKA, per germline (reference sequence). The V end was cut by 2 bases, the J end by 12 bases, with 10 bases between. CDR3: CSARSRAELFF. The CDR3, as DNA: TGCAGTGCTAGATCTCGCGCGGAACTGTTTTTT.

The genes are TRBV29-1 and TRBJ2-6, with 8 positions matching TRBD1. The ends lost 7 bases at V and 2 bases at J; junction bases unmatched: 4. This CDR3 is built from 14 residues. Germline loops: CDR1 SQVTM, CDR2 ANQGSEA. The CDR3 loop is CSALDRAGANVLTF. CDR3 DNA: TGCAGCGCACTGGACAGGGCTGGGGCCAACGTCCTGACTTTC.

This clone came up a few times. V gene TRBV7-2 combines with J gene TRBJ2-1, with D perhaps matching TRBD2 (5 bases). The germline V and J ends were trimmed by 5 bases and 4 bases, with 15 bases remaining between them. There are 15 residues in the CDR3. From germline, CDR1 is SGHTA and CDR2 FQGNSA. CDR3 loop: CASSPGGRRYNEQFF. In DNA, the CDR3 is TGTGCCAGCAGCCCCGGAGGCCGTCGGTACAATGAGCAGTTCTTC.

V is TRBV5-1 and J is TRBJ2-3, with a possible D match to TRBD1 (6 bases). The CDR3 covers 14 residues. V was trimmed by 5 bases and J by 2 bases, leaving 12 bases between them. Germline V CDR1 and CDR2: SGHRS, YFSETQ. The CDR3 DNA is TGCGCCAGCAGGCTGACAGGTCACACAGATACGCAGTATTTT. It encodes CASRLTGHTDTQYF.

This clone has just one count. The J gene is TRBJ1-3, the V gene TRBV9; no clear D. The CDR3 covers 14 residues. Trimming removed 1 base at V and 0 bases at J, with 5 bases between. Germline CDR1 and CDR2: SGDLS and YYNGEE. In nucleotides, the CDR3 is TGTGCCAGCAGCGTACAGAGCTCTGGAAACACCATATATTTT. Its translation is CASSVQSSGNTIYF.

This clone came up once. The J gene is TRBJ2-7, the V gene TRBV19; 12 nucleotides align to TRBD2. V lost 3 bases, J lost 7 bases, and 7 bases stayed unmatched. CDR3 length: 15 residues. Per germline, CDR1 LNHDA and CDR2 SQIVND (reference sequence). CDR3 protein: CASSILTSGSKEQYF. The CDR3 coding sequence is TGTGCCAGTAGTATTCTGACTAGCGGGAGTAAAGAGCAGTACTTC.

V gene TRBV7-9 combines with J gene TRBJ2-7; the D call may be TRBD1 or TRBD2 (6 bases each). Looked up from germline, CDR1 is SEHNR and CDR2 is FQNEAQ (reference sequence). The CDR3 has 16 amino acids. The V end lost 1 base, the J end lost 2 bases, and 15 bases lay between the germline ends. The CDR3 loop reads CASSLEGGSGAYEQYF. For the CDR3, the DNA is TGTGCCAGCAGCTTAGAAGGGGGGAGCGGAGCCTACGAGCAGTACTTC. Full variable domain (outside the CDR3, taken from reference TRBV7-9 and TRBJ2-7): DTGVSQNPRHKITKRGQNVTFRCDPISEHNRLYWYRQTLGQGPEFLTYFQNEAQLEKSRLLSDRFSAERPKGSFSTLEIQRTEQGDSAMYLCASSLEGGSGAYEQYFGPGTRLTVT.

The chain uses TRBV5-4 and TRBJ2-4; 11 nucleotides line up with TRBD2. The V gene's germline CDR1 is SGHNT and CDR2 YYREEE (reference sequence). Trimming removed 4 bases from V and 0 bases from J; junction bases left unmatched: 6. This CDR3 spans 17 amino acids. CDR3 coding DNA: TGTGCCAGCAGCCTCACTAGCGGGGGAGGAGCCAAAAACATTCAGTACTTC. Its translation is CASSLTSGGGAKNIQYF.

This chain links TRBV9 with TRBJ2-1; possible D gene TRBD2, 6 bases. This CDR3 is 15 amino acids long. Germline V lookup: CDR1 SGDLS, CDR2 YYNGEE. Deletions cut 5 bases from V and 0 bases from J, with 12 bases between. The CDR3 here is CASSLASSSYNEQFF. The CDR3 nucleotides are TGTGCCAGCAGTCTAGCGTCTAGCTCCTACAATGAGCAGTTCTTC.

The chain recombines TRBV5-4 with TRBJ1-6; D is unresolved. V was trimmed by 4 bases and J by 2 bases, leaving 13 bases between them. The CDR3 is made up of 16 amino acids. CDR1 is SGHNT, CDR2 YYREEE, per germline (reference sequence). CDR3 in DNA: TGTGCCAGCAGCCGCGGTGGCGGGGCCTATAATTCACCCCTCCACTTT. Encoded protein: CASSRGGGAYNSPLHF.

The rearrangement uses TRBV11-2 and TRBJ2-7; 10 bases map to TRBD2. V was clipped by 5 bases and J by 4 bases; unmatched bases: 8. Germline CDR1 and CDR2: SGHAT and FQNNGV. This CDR3 is 15 amino acids long. DNA of the CDR3: TGTGCCAGCAGCGAGACGCTAGCGGGAGTTTACGAGCAGTACTTC. It yields the protein CASSETLAGVYEQYF.

The chain uses TRBV4-2 and TRBJ2-3; 10 bases align to TRBD1. The CDR3 is 17 residues long. V gave up 2 bases and J gave up 5 bases; unmatched junction bases: 10. Looked up from germline, CDR1 is LGHNA and CDR2 is YNFKEQ. CDR3 nucleotides: TGTGCCAGCAGCCAACCCCGAGGACAGGGGGAAGGAGATACGCAGTATTTT. As protein: CASSQPRGQGEGDTQYF.